These 11 T cell receptor beta chains originate from one sample sequenced in a study of shared clonotypes between healthy human individuals. The protocol was immunoSEQ multiplex PCR, while the TCRdb copy is restricted to in-frame clones and leaves out a portion. The repertoire includes 2 million to 2.5 million clones, almost 96% of them detected once, and over 0.1% sits in the top ten. The sequencing sample was made of naive CD4+ T cells sorted from blood. Subset of the sample: CD45RA+ positively selected. All receptors derive from a man younger than 35 in good health.

This clone was seen only a few times. The chain recombines TRBV2 with TRBJ1-4, with 7 bases aligning to TRBD1. J gave up 3 bases and V 6 bases, and 4 bases lay outside the gene matches. The CDR3 extends over 14 amino acids. CDR1 is SNHLY, CDR2 FYNNEI, per germline. The CDR3 DNA is TGTGCCAGCAGACCGGGACAGCCTAATGAAAAACTGTTTTTT. Translating gives CASRPGQPNEKLFF.

The chain employs TRBV19 and TRBJ2-7; TRBD1 aligns across 7 bases. Germline CDR1 and CDR2: LNHDA and SQIVND (reference sequence). This CDR3 has 13 residues. V shed 5 bases and J 6 bases; nucleotides not matched to a gene: 7. The CDR3 nucleotides are TGTGCCAGTAGTGAGACAGGGCCCAGCGAGCAGTACTTC. This gives the protein CASSETGPSEQYF.

This chain connects TRBV21-1 to TRBJ2-2; TRBD1, the table's D call, lacks a check against the DNA. TRBV21-1 is labeled a pseudogene. This CDR3 region has 17 residues. The CDR3 bases are TGTGCCAGCAGCATGGACAGGGGGATCACGAACACCGGGGAGCTGTTTTTT. It codes for CASSMDRGITNTGELFF.

This clone was found once. The CDR3 bases are TGTGCCAGCAGCCAAGACCCAGGACAAGAGACCCAGTACTTC. This sequence encodes CASSQDPGQETQYF. V usage is TRBV4-2 and J usage is TRBJ2-5; unclear D gene. The CDR3 has 14 residues. The germline V gene has CDR1 LGHNA and CDR2 YNFKEQ. V dropped 0 bases and J dropped 2 bases, with 7 bases sitting between them.

The chain employs TRBV30 and TRBJ2-1, with no clear D. Trimming stripped 0 bases from V and 6 bases from J, with 9 bases between. CDR3 length equals 13 residues. Germline lookup yields CDR1 GTSNPN and CDR2 SVGIG (reference sequence). CDR3 nucleotide sequence: TGTGCCTGGAGTGTTATGTCTAGCAATGAGCAGTTCTTC. Protein: CAWSVMSSNEQFF. The whole variable domain, filled in from reference TRBV30 and TRBJ2-1, reads SQTIHQWPATLVQPVGSPLSLECTVEGTSNPNLYWYRQAAGRGLQLLFYSVGIGQISSEVPQNLSASRPQDRQFILSSKKLLLSDSGFYLCAWSVMSSNEQFFGPGTRLTVL.

This clone was observed a single time. The chain couples TRBV4-1 to TRBJ1-1, with D unclear. CDR1 is MGHRA, CDR2 YSYEKL, per germline. The CDR3 has 13 amino acids. Trimming cost V 6 bases and J 3 bases, with 11 bases left between them. CDR3 nucleotides: TGCGCCAGCAGTCACAGATCGGACACTGAAGCTTTCTTT. Protein: CASSHRSDTEAFF.

The chain has TRBV6-1 and TRBJ2-2; TRBD1 matches 7 bases. Germline CDR1 MNHNS, CDR2 SASEGT. V lost 5 bases to trimming and J lost 0 bases; unmatched junction nucleotides: 3. CDR3 length equals 15 residues. CDR3 DNA: TGTGCCAGCAGTCCGGGACAGTCGAACACCGGGGAGCTGTTTTTT. Its protein product is CASSPGQSNTGELFF.

This clone came up once. This rearrangement joins TRBV5-1 to TRBJ2-3; D is unclear. This CDR3 is built from 13 residues. The V gene's germline CDR1 is SGHRS and CDR2 YFSETQ. Trimming removed 4 bases at V and 5 bases at J, with 11 bases between. The CDR3 nucleotides read TGCGCCAGCAGCCGGTCTATCGGAGATACGCAGTATTTT. This codes for CASSRSIGDTQYF.

The J gene is TRBJ2-3, the V gene TRBV5-1; tentatively, D is TRBD2 (5 bases). Deletions cut 2 bases from V and 4 bases from J, with 11 bases between. The CDR3 has 14 residues. Looked up from germline, CDR1 is SGHRS and CDR2 is YFSETQ. The CDR3: CASSLALEADTQYF. The CDR3, as DNA: TGCGCCAGCAGCTTAGCCTTGGAGGCAGATACGCAGTATTTT.

The CDR3 DNA reads TGTGCCAGCAGCCTGCACGGGACAGGGAGGCAAAAACTGTTTTTT. The encoded protein is CASSLHGTGRQKLFF. V gene TRBV21-1 combines with J gene TRBJ1-4; the table calls TRBD1, which could not be checked here. TRBV21-1 is assigned pseudogene status. The CDR3 contains 15 residues.

Concerning this clone itself: At the DNA level, this CDR3 is encoded by other sequences in the same sample as well. This sequence joins TRBV5-1 and TRBJ1-1; D remains unclear. The germline V gene encodes CDR1 SGHRS and CDR2 YFSETQ. The CDR3 consists of 13 residues. V lost 4 bases and J lost 0, with 7 bases in between. CDR3 nucleotides: TGCGCCAGCAGCCCGGACCTGAACACTGAAGCTTTCTTT. This translates into CASSPDLNTEAFF. The full variable domain, with the rest looked up from reference TRBV5-1 and TRBJ1-1, is KAGVTQTPRYLIKTRGQQVTLSCSPISGHRSVSWYQQTPGQGLQFLFEYFSETQRNKGNFPGRFSGRQFSNSRSEMNVSTLELGDSALYLCASSPDLNTEAFFGQGTRLTVV.